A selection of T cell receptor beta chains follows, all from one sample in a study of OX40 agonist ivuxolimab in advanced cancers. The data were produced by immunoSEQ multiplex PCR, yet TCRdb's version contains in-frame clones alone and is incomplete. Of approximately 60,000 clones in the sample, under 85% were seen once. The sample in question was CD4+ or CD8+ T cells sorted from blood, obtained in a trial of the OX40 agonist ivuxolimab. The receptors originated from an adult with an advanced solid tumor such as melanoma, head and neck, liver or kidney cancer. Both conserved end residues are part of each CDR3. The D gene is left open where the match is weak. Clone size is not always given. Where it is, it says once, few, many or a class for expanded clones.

CDR3nt: TGTGCCAGCAGGATATCCGGGACAGGGGTTGACGAGCAGTACTTC
CDR3aa: CASRISGTGVDEQYF
j_gene: TRBJ2-7
abundance: NA
v_gene: TRBV6-1
d_gene: TRBD1

CDR3nt: TGCAGCGTGCAGGGTGCGAACACTGAAGCTTTCTTT
CDR3aa: CSVQGANTEAFF
j_gene: TRBJ1-1
abundance: NA
v_gene: TRBV29-1
d_gene: NA

CDR3nt: TGTGCCAGCAGCGTAGGTTCAGGGGACGGAAACATTCAGTACTTC
CDR3aa: CASSVGSGDGNIQYF
j_gene: TRBJ2-4
abundance: NA
v_gene: TRBV9
d_gene: NA

CDR3nt: TGCGCCAGCAGCTCCCAGGGAGCGGCAAGCTACGAGCAGTACTTC
CDR3aa: CASSSQGAASYEQYF
j_gene: TRBJ2-7
abundance: NA
v_gene: TRBV5-1
d_gene: NA

CDR3nt: TGTGCCAGCAGGTACGACAGATCCTACGAGCAGTACTTC
CDR3aa: CASRYDRSYEQYF
j_gene: TRBJ2-7
abundance: NA
v_gene: TRBV28
d_gene: NA

CDR3nt: TGTGCCAGCAGTTTATTGGACAGGGATGCCCTCAACTATGGCTACACCTTC
CDR3aa: CASSLLDRDALNYGYTF
j_gene: TRBJ1-2
abundance: NA
v_gene: TRBV28
d_gene: TRBD1

CDR3nt: TGTGCCACCAGCAGGGCAAGGGGGGAACCCTACAATGAGCAGTTCTTC
CDR3aa: CATSRARGEPYNEQFF
j_gene: TRBJ2-1
abundance: NA
v_gene: TRBV15
d_gene: NA

CDR3nt: TGCGCCAGCAGCCCCCGGGACAGGGGCTCCTACGAGCAGTACTTC
CDR3aa: CASSPRDRGSYEQYF
j_gene: TRBJ2-7
abundance: NA
v_gene: TRBV4-1
d_gene: TRBD1

CDR3nt: TGTGCCAGCAGCCCCACAGCGGGGGAGCTGTTTTTT
CDR3aa: CASSPTAGELFF
j_gene: TRBJ2-2
abundance: few
v_gene: TRBV11-3
d_gene: NA

CDR3nt: TGTGCCAGTAGTATAGTTAGGGACACTGAAGCTTTCTTT
CDR3aa: CASSIVRDTEAFF
j_gene: TRBJ1-1
abundance: once
v_gene: TRBV19
d_gene: NA

CDR3nt: TGCAGCGTTGCGCGGTGGGGGCGCTTAGTGACAGATACGCAGTATTTT
CDR3aa: CSVARWGRLVTDTQYF
j_gene: TRBJ2-3
abundance: NA
v_gene: TRBV29-1
d_gene: NA